This passage covers 32 T cell receptor beta chains from one sample sequenced in a study of PD-L1 blockade in urothelial cancer. Time point here: peripheral blood 6 weeks after treatment start. TCRdb keeps only in-frame clones here, not all; method: immunoSEQ multiplex PCR. The repertoire holds about 130,000 clones, with 86% as singletons. The sample was PBMCs, taken around atezolizumab (anti-PD-L1) treatment. Source of these receptors: a man aged 50 or older with urothelial cancer.

This clone has only one observation. The gene calls are TRBV25-1 and TRBJ2-3, with TRBD2 as a possible D gene (6 bases). Trimming removed 0 bases at V and 1 base at J, with 11 bases between. The CDR3 runs to 16 residues. The V gene's germline CDR1 is MGHDK and CDR2 SYGVNS. The CDR3, as DNA: TGTGCCAGCAGTGAATATATTAGGGAGGGCACAGATACGCAGTATTTT. Its translation: CASSEYIREGTDTQYF.

This chain uses TRBV7-2 with TRBJ1-1; no clear D. The CDR3 is made up of 13 amino acids. V was trimmed by 0 bases and J by 1 base, leaving 3 bases between them. Germline-derived CDR1 and CDR2 are SGHTA and FQGNSA. The CDR3 nucleotides are TGTGCCAGCAGCTTAGCGGCGAACACTGAAGCTTTCTTT. Translating it yields CASSLAANTEAFF. Full variable domain (rest looked up from reference TRBV7-2 and TRBJ1-1): GAGVSQSPSNKVTEKGKDVELRCDPISGHTALYWYRQSLGQGLEFLIYFQGNSAPDKSGLPSDRFSAERTGGSVSTLTIQRTQQEDSAVYLCASSLAANTEAFFGQGTRLTVV.

The CDR3 nucleotides read TGTGCCAGCAGCTTAGTAGGTCAGGGCGAGGAGACCCAGTACTTC. Translated: CASSLVGQGEETQYF. The J gene is TRBJ2-5, the V gene TRBV7-9, with D possibly TRBD1 on 5 matching bases. The V and J ends lost 1 base and 5 bases respectively, with 14 bases between them. CDR1 and CDR2 (germline): SEHNR, FQNEAQ (reference sequence). The CDR3 spans 15 residues.

The V call is TRBV11-2, the J call TRBJ2-7; 9 nucleotides agree with TRBD1. This CDR3 has 13 residues. Germline values: CDR1 SGHAT, CDR2 FQNNGV. V gave up 6 bases and J gave up 5 bases; unmatched junction bases: 5. This CDR3 is CASSRDRANEQYF. Written as DNA, the CDR3 is TGTGCCAGCAGTCGGGACAGGGCAAACGAGCAGTACTTC.

The V gene is TRBV28, the J gene TRBJ2-2; D uncertain. The CDR3 covers 14 residues. Per germline, CDR1 MDHEN and CDR2 SYDVKM. The V and J ends lost 1 base and 1 base respectively, with 4 bases between them. CDR3 nucleotides: TGTGCCAGCAGTTTATTCCGGAACACCGGGGAGCTGTTTTTT. It encodes CASSLFRNTGELFF.

This clone showed up just once. This chain uses TRBV7-2 with TRBJ1-2; 12 nucleotides line up with TRBD1. The V gene's germline CDR1 is SGHTA and CDR2 FQGNSA. The J segment lost 4 bases and the V segment lost 5 bases, leaving 14 bases of the junction unmatched. The CDR3 extends over 18 amino acids. The CDR3 DNA reads as TGTGCCAGCAGCGTAACCGGGACAGGGGGCTTGGTTAGCTATGGCTACACCTTC. Its protein product is CASSVTGTGGLVSYGYTF.

The chain recombines TRBV4-1 with TRBJ2-1; D is perhaps TRBD2 (5 bases). The length of the CDR3 is 16 residues. From germline, CDR1 is MGHRA and CDR2 YSYEKL. Trimming took off 0 bases at V and 7 bases at J, with 16 bases between the two ends. The CDR3 spells CASSQDRGYYQNEQFF. The CDR3, as DNA: TGCGCCAGCAGCCAAGATCGGGGTTATTATCAGAATGAGCAGTTCTTC.

The chain carries TRBV6-1 and TRBJ1-4; TRBD1 matches 7 bases. The V and J ends lost 5 bases and 8 bases, in that order; junction bases with no gene match: 8. This CDR3 comprises 14 residues. Germline loops: CDR1 MNHNS, CDR2 SASEGT. DNA for the CDR3: TGTGCCAGCAGTACTGGACAGGACTGGGAAAAACTGTTTTTT. Translating it yields CASSTGQDWEKLFF.

This clone has just a few counts. The genes are TRBV7-9 and TRBJ2-1, with D possibly matching TRBD2 (5 bases). This CDR3 contains 17 residues. Germline CDR1 is SEHNR and CDR2 is FQNEAQ (reference sequence). Trimming took 5 bases from V and 0 from J, leaving 17 bases between them. Written as DNA, the CDR3 is TGTGCCAGCAGCCCGCAATTCGAGCGGTACTCCTACAATGAGCAGTTCTTC. Amino acids: CASSPQFERYSYNEQFF. The variable domain in full, with the rest retrieved from reference TRBV7-9 and TRBJ2-1, is DTGVSQNPRHKITKRGQNVTFRCDPISEHNRLYWYRQTLGQGPEFLTYFQNEAQLEKSRLLSDRFSAERPKGSFSTLEIQRTEQGDSAMYLCASSPQFERYSYNEQFFGPGTRLTVL.

In its sample, this clone was seen a few times. V usage is TRBV2 and J usage is TRBJ1-4; 9 bases fit TRBD1. The V segment lost 6 bases and the J segment 8 bases; nucleotides outside the gene matches: 7. The CDR3 extends over 14 amino acids. Germline CDR1 and CDR2: SNHLY and FYNNEI. This CDR3 reads CASREQGAGEKLFF. DNA for the CDR3: TGTGCCAGCAGGGAACAGGGGGCCGGAGAAAAACTGTTTTTT. Using reference TRBV2 and TRBJ1-4 for the parts outside the CDR3, the full variable domain is EPEVTQTPSHQVTQMGQEVILRCVPISNHLYFYWYRQILGQKVEFLVSFYNNEISEKSEIFDDQFSVERPDGSNFTLKIRSTKLEDSAMYFCASREQGAGEKLFFGSGTQLSVL.

The rearrangement uses TRBV19 and TRBJ2-7; 7 bases agree with TRBD1. This CDR3 contains 14 residues. CDR1 is LNHDA, CDR2 SQIVND, per germline (reference sequence). With V trimmed by 7 bases and J by 3 bases, 9 bases remained unmatched. The CDR3 loop reads CASNPSRGHYEQYF. In nucleotides, the CDR3 is TGTGCCAGTAATCCCTCTAGGGGGCACTACGAGCAGTACTTC.

Worth noting for this clone: The junction departs from germline at one end; a sequencing error may be responsible. The chain has TRBV15 and TRBJ2-5; TRBD1 matches 8 bases. This CDR3 is built from 14 residues. Per germline, CDR1 LNHNV and CDR2 YYDKDF (reference sequence). The CDR3: CATSGDRGGETQYF. The CDR3 region has the DNA TGTGCCACCAGCGGAGACAGGGGTGGTGAGACCCAGTACTTC.

The J gene is TRBJ2-2, the V gene TRBV9, with 12 bases that match TRBD2. Losses at the gene ends were 8 bases for V and 2 bases for J; bases not matched to a gene: 13. The CDR3 length is 18 residues. From germline, CDR1 is SGDLS and CDR2 YYNGEE. CDR3 DNA sequence: TGTGCCAGTCAATTGGGGCTAGCGGGAGGGGGCAACACCGGGGAGCTGTTTTTT. It codes for CASQLGLAGGGNTGELFF.

For this clone: A read error may produce the germline difference seen at one junction end. The CDR3 region has the DNA TGTGCCAGCAGTTTGGACTCGCCCCTCTACGAGCAGTACTTC. Its translation: CASSLDSPLYEQYF. The chain is built from TRBV5-4 and TRBJ2-5, with D perhaps TRBD2 (5 bases). The DNA end is a closer match to TRBJ2-7, so the J assignment may be wrong. This CDR3 has 14 residues. Germline V gene data show CDR1 as SGHNT and CDR2 as YYREEE (reference sequence).

The V call is TRBV7-9, the J call TRBJ2-7; TRBD1 matches at 7 bases. V lost 3 bases, J lost 4 bases, and 3 bases stayed unmatched. CDR1 is SEHNR, CDR2 FQNEAQ, per germline (reference sequence). The CDR3 contains 13 residues. The CDR3 protein is CASSFDREYEQYF. CDR3 in DNA: TGTGCCAGCAGCTTCGACAGGGAATACGAGCAGTACTTC.

V and J are TRBV5-4 and TRBJ2-2, with 9 positions matching TRBD1. This CDR3 has 16 residues. The V segment lost 0 bases and the J segment 5 bases; nucleotides outside the gene matches: 5. The germline V gene encodes CDR1 SGHNT and CDR2 YYREEE (reference sequence). CDR3 residues: CASSLGGQGRTGELFF. The CDR3 coding sequence is TGTGCCAGCAGCTTGGGGGGACAGGGAAGGACCGGGGAGCTGTTTTTT.

CDR3 in amino acids: CASSLTGGNYGYTF. In DNA, the CDR3 is TGTGCCAGCAGTTTAACAGGGGGCAATTATGGCTACACCTTC. V and J are TRBV28 and TRBJ1-2; 9 nucleotides match TRBD1. The V segment lost 2 bases and the J segment 5 bases; nucleotides outside the gene matches: 3. The CDR3 loop spans 14 amino acids. CDR1 is MDHEN, CDR2 SYDVKM, per germline.

In its sample, this clone was seen a few times. V usage is TRBV28 and J usage is TRBJ2-7; TRBD2 matches at 10 bases. The CDR3 covers 13 residues. Germline V gene data show CDR1 as MDHEN and CDR2 as SYDVKM. Trimming took 6 bases from V and 3 from J; bases not matched to a gene: 2. The CDR3: CASRLAGYYEQYF. The CDR3 DNA is TGTGCCAGCAGACTAGCGGGATACTACGAGCAGTACTTC.

The CDR3 bases are TGTGCCAGCAGTCCTTCGGGAAGGAGCTCCTACGAGCAGTACTTC. Residues: CASSPSGRSSYEQYF. The rearrangement links TRBV6-6 to TRBJ2-7; TRBD2 might be the D (5 bases). V was cut by 5 bases and J by 0 bases, with 14 bases left in between. Germline V gene sequence: CDR1 MNHNY, CDR2 SVGAGI (reference sequence). The CDR3 sequence is 15 residues long.

The CDR3 DNA reads TGTGCCGTCCTTGGGGACAGGGCCTACAATGAGCAGTTCTTC. This codes for CAVLGDRAYNEQFF. The chain recombines TRBV28 with TRBJ2-1; 9 positions match TRBD1. V lost 11 bases to trimming and J lost 2 bases; unmatched junction nucleotides: 7. This CDR3 spans 14 amino acids. Germline values: CDR1 MDHEN, CDR2 SYDVKM.

The chain is built from TRBV18 and TRBJ2-1, with a possible D match to TRBD1 (6 bases). The CDR3 totals 17 residues. V lost 3 bases and J 6 bases, leaving 21 bases between the germline ends. Germline CDR1 reads KGHSH; CDR2 reads LQKENI. The chain's CDR3 is CASSPQGIGTKGNEQFF. The CDR3 DNA is TGTGCCAGCTCACCCCAGGGGATAGGGACAAAGGGCAATGAGCAGTTCTTC.

The V and J genes are TRBV2 and TRBJ2-7, with 12 nucleotides matching TRBD2. CDR1 and CDR2 from the germline V gene are SNHLY and FYNNEI. The CDR3 consists of 15 residues. V lost 2 bases to trimming and J lost 7 bases; unmatched junction nucleotides: 6. DNA for the CDR3: TGTGCCAGCAGTGAATTGGCTAGCGGGAGGGGAGAGCAGTACTTC. Translation: CASSELASGRGEQYF.

This rearrangement joins TRBV5-1 to TRBJ1-4; tentatively, D is TRBD1 (6 bases). Germline lookup yields CDR1 SGHRS and CDR2 YFSETQ. V shed 1 base and J shed 4 bases, with 8 bases lying between them. This CDR3 has 14 residues. The CDR3 protein is CASSLSQGNEKLFF. The DNA for the CDR3 is TGCGCCAGCAGCTTGTCACAGGGTAATGAAAAACTGTTTTTT.

This chain joins TRBV7-3 and TRBJ1-1; tentatively, D is TRBD1 (6 bases). Germline CDR1 SGHTA, CDR2 FQGTGA. The V end was cut by 6 bases, the J end by 1 base, with 9 bases between. This CDR3 has 13 amino acids. In DNA form, the CDR3 reads TGTGCCAGCAGACGGACAGCGAACACTGAAGCTTTCTTT. Protein sequence: CASRRTANTEAFF.

The CDR3 sequence is CASSFERGYEQYF. CDR3 coding DNA: TGTGCCAGCAGCTTCGAAAGGGGCTACGAGCAGTACTTC. The chain couples TRBV7-6 to TRBJ2-7; possibly TRBD1 for D (5 bases). The CDR3 is made up of 13 amino acids. Germline V CDR1 and CDR2: SGHVS, FNYEAQ. V dropped 3 bases and J dropped 3 bases, with 9 bases sitting between them.

The CDR3 spells CASRGSYSYNSPLHF. The CDR3 DNA reads TGTGCCAGCAGGGGCTCATACTCCTATAATTCACCCCTCCACTTT. The chain uses TRBV28 and TRBJ1-6, with unresolved D. The CDR3 contains 15 residues. V was shortened by 6 bases and J by 0 bases, with 9 bases between the two germline ends. Germline V gene lookup returns CDR1 MDHEN and CDR2 SYDVKM.

CDR3 sequence (DNA): TGTGCCAGCAGATGGACTAGCAACGAGCAGTACTTC. Its protein product is CASRWTSNEQYF. This chain connects TRBV2 to TRBJ2-7, with 8 nucleotides matching TRBD2. V dropped 6 bases and J dropped 5; count of bases not matched to a gene: 3. The CDR3 runs to 12 residues. CDR1 and CDR2 from the germline V gene are SNHLY and FYNNEI.

V and J are TRBV5-4 and TRBJ1-2; the match to TRBD1 covers 7 bases. This CDR3 is built from 14 residues. Trimming took 2 bases from V and 2 from J; bases not matched to a gene: 3. CDR1 SGHNT and CDR2 YYREEE come from the germline V gene (reference sequence). The CDR3 loop reads CASSFGQDNYGYTF. The CDR3 nucleotides read TGTGCCAGCAGCTTCGGACAGGACAACTATGGCTACACCTTC.

This rearrangement joins TRBV12-5 to TRBJ2-3, with TRBD2 as a possible D gene (7 bases). Germline-derived CDR1 and CDR2 are LGHNT and FRNRAP. The V end lost 6 bases, the J end lost 5 bases, and 21 bases lay between the germline ends. This CDR3 contains 16 residues. CDR3 nucleotides: TGTGCTAGTGGCCCCGGGGTCGGAGGGGGGGGAGATACGCAGTATTTT. It codes for CASGPGVGGGGDTQYF.

This chain connects TRBV7-8 to TRBJ2-1; D unclear. V lost 4 bases to trimming and J lost 5 bases, with 3 bases between them. This CDR3 has 11 residues. Looked up from germline, CDR1 is SGHVS and CDR2 is FQNEAQ. CDR3 in DNA: TGTGCCAGCAGCTCAAACAATGAGCAGTTCTTC. This codes for CASSSNNEQFF. The full variable domain, in which reference TRBV7-8 and TRBJ2-1 provide the parts outside the CDR3, is GAGVSQSPRYKVAKRGQDVALRCDPISGHVSLFWYQQALGQGPEFLTYFQNEAQLDKSGLPSDRFFAERPEGSVSTLKIQRTQQEDSAVYLCASSSNNEQFFGPGTRLTVL.

This clone was picked up one time. The chain has TRBV5-1 and TRBJ1-3, with D perhaps TRBD1 (5 bases). V lost 0 bases and J 0 bases, leaving 13 bases between the germline ends. The CDR3 totals 17 residues. Germline CDR1 and CDR2: SGHRS and YFSETQ. CDR3 bases: TGCGCCAGCAGCTTGGCCACACAGGCAGCCTCTGGAAACACCATATATTTT. Protein product: CASSLATQAASGNTIYF.

The V and J genes are TRBV5-5 and TRBJ2-2; perhaps TRBD2 as D (5 bases). V was trimmed by 4 bases and J by 1 base, leaving 11 bases between them. The germline CDR1 and CDR2 sequences are SGHKS and YYEKEE (reference sequence). CDR3 length: 15 residues. CDR3 amino acids: CASSETTRNTGELFF. The CDR3 DNA is TGTGCCAGCAGCGAGACTACCAGGAACACCGGGGAGCTGTTTTTT.